This passage covers 18 T cell receptor beta chains from one sample sequenced in a study of T cell clones after liver transplantation (dated by TCRdb to the late 2010s). Library generation was performed with the immunoSEQ multiplex PCR assay. In TCRdb, the immuneACCESS table is reduced to in-frame sequences with V and J assigned. These tables do not hold every clone; where another copy was compared, an unresolved V gene accounts for under half, and the others remain unexplained. The sample table contains roughly 100,000 clones; only one count was recorded for 84% of them. The ten largest account for approximately 2.9% of the sample. The sample in question was CD4+ T cells from blood, obtained around 50 months after liver transplant. The receptors were sampled from a human patient who received a liver transplant. Following a transplant, some T cells may be graft donor cells, not patient cells.

The chain combines TRBV5-5 with TRBJ2-3; the D is unclear. V shed 6 bases and J shed 6 bases, with 11 bases lying between them. The CDR3 spans 12 residues. Germline loops: CDR1 SGHKS, CDR2 YYEKEE (reference sequence). CDR3 loop: CASTSLADTQYF. The CDR3 DNA is TGTGCCAGCACAAGCTTAGCCGATACGCAGTATTTT. The full variable domain, completed using reference TRBV5-5 and TRBJ2-3, is DAGVTQSPTHLIKTRGQQVTLRCSPISGHKSVSWYQQVLGQGPQFIFQYYEKEERGRGNFPDRFSARQFPNYSSELNVNALLLGDSALYLCASTSLADTQYFGPGTRLTVL.

The chain carries TRBV9 and TRBJ2-7; a weak D match, TRBD2 (5 bases). The germline gives CDR1 SGDLS, CDR2 YYNGEE. Trimming shortened V by 0 bases and J by 6 bases, and 13 bases separated the two germline ends. CDR3 length equals 14 residues. For the CDR3, the DNA is TGTGCCAGCAGCGTAGGGGCGAGAGGGATCGAGCAGTACTTC. Amino acid sequence: CASSVGARGIEQYF.

The chain employs TRBV7-3 and TRBJ2-1, with no clear D. V lost 5 bases, J lost 9 bases, and 23 bases lay in between. The CDR3 is 16 residues long. Germline CDR1 SGHTA, CDR2 FQGTGA. The CDR3 loop is CASSDQPLNRPGEQFF. The DNA of the CDR3 is TGTGCCAGCAGCGACCAACCCCTGAATAGACCGGGTGAGCAGTTCTTC.

The J gene is TRBJ1-5, the V gene TRBV19; D is possibly TRBD1 (5 bases). The CDR3 length is 14 residues. CDR1 and CDR2 (germline): LNHDA, SQIVND (reference sequence). V was cut by 2 bases and J by 7 bases, with 12 bases left in between. The CDR3 protein is CASSISQGRQPQHF. As DNA, the CDR3 is TGTGCCAGTAGTATATCCCAGGGAAGGCAGCCCCAGCATTTT.

A remark on this clone: Other DNA sequences in the sample encode the same CDR3. V and J are TRBV9 and TRBJ2-7; the match to TRBD2 covers 8 bases. Germline loops: CDR1 SGDLS, CDR2 YYNGEE. CDR3 size: 14 residues. J lost 2 bases, V lost 3 bases, and 4 bases had no gene match. CDR3 bases: TGTGCCAGCAGCGCATTAGCGGGGACCTACGAGCAGTACTTC. Amino acid sequence: CASSALAGTYEQYF.

Here the CDR3 reads CASSFTTGASTDTQYF. The CDR3 region has the DNA TGTGCCAGCAGCTTCACGACAGGGGCCAGCACAGATACGCAGTATTTT. The J gene is TRBJ2-3, the V gene TRBV11-2, with 8 bases fitting TRBD1. The junction had 5 bases not matched to a gene; V was cut back by 3 bases and J by 0 bases. CDR1 and CDR2 from the germline V gene are SGHAT and FQNNGV. The CDR3 has 16 amino acids.

V usage is TRBV2 and J usage is TRBJ1-5; TRBD1 agrees at 10 bases. Germline V CDR1 and CDR2: SNHLY, FYNNEI. J gave up 2 bases and V 8 bases, and 3 bases lay outside the gene matches. The CDR3 totals 14 residues. DNA for the CDR3: TGTGCCAGCTCAGGGACAGGGGGCAATCAGCCCCAGCATTTT. Translated: CASSGTGGNQPQHF.

The chain couples TRBV5-1 to TRBJ2-5; no clear D. Trimming removed 0 bases from V and 5 bases from J, with 5 bases in between. CDR3 length equals 12 residues. CDR1 is SGHRS and CDR2 is YFSETQ in the germline V gene. CDR3 DNA: TGCGCCAGCAGCTTGGTAGGGGAGACCCAGTACTTC. Residues: CASSLVGETQYF.

The V gene is TRBV27, the J gene TRBJ2-1; D is unclear. CDR1 and CDR2 from the germline V gene are MNHEY and SMNVEV (reference sequence). The CDR3 consists of 16 residues. V dropped 6 bases and J dropped 4 bases, with 19 bases sitting between them. Here the CDR3 DNA reads TGTGCCAGCAGGGCTATCCGGAGCAGGTCTTACAATGAGCAGTTCTTC. It translates to CASRAIRSRSYNEQFF.

The CDR3 region has the DNA TGCAGTGCTGGTGATCGGGAGACCCAGTACTTC. Translation gives CSAGDRETQYF. This rearrangement joins TRBV20-1 to TRBJ2-5; D is unclear. Germline CDR1 reads DFQATT; CDR2 reads SNEGSKA (reference sequence). V was trimmed by 5 bases and J by 5 bases, leaving 9 bases between them. This CDR3 spans 11 amino acids.

This clone was seen a few times. The genes are TRBV25-1 and TRBJ2-3; 8 bases agree with TRBD2. The V and J ends lost 2 bases and 6 bases, in that order; junction bases with no gene match: 10. The CDR3 spans 16 residues. Germline V lookup: CDR1 MGHDK, CDR2 SYGVNS. The CDR3 loop is CASSEAQRGPRDTQYF. In DNA form, the CDR3 reads TGTGCCAGCAGTGAAGCCCAGCGGGGGCCTCGGGATACGCAGTATTTT.

The rearrangement uses TRBV2 and TRBJ1-5; tentatively, D is TRBD1 (6 bases). The germline V gene has CDR1 SNHLY and CDR2 FYNNEI. The CDR3 has 15 residues. Trimming cost V 5 bases and J 2 bases, with 13 bases left between them. As DNA, the CDR3 is TGTGCCAGCAGTCTCCAGGGGAGGGGCAATCAGCCCCAGCATTTT. Encoded protein: CASSLQGRGNQPQHF.

This clone has only one observation. V is TRBV5-1 and J is TRBJ2-3; 13 positions agree with TRBD2. V lost 0 bases and J lost 0; bases outside the gene matches: 13. Germline loops: CDR1 SGHRS, CDR2 YFSETQ. The CDR3 has 21 residues. The CDR3, as DNA: TGCGCCAGCAGCTTGGAGGGGACTAGCGGGACCCTACCCTCTAGCACAGATACGCAGTATTTT. Its protein is CASSLEGTSGTLPSSTDTQYF.

This chain connects TRBV5-4 to TRBJ2-3; TRBD2 matches at 9 bases. CDR3 length: 16 amino acids. Looked up from germline, CDR1 is SGHNT and CDR2 is YYREEE (reference sequence). Trimming cost V 0 bases and J 7 bases; bases outside gene matches: 9. The CDR3 DNA reads TGTGCCAGCAGCTTGGTGGGGGCTAGCGGGATAAATACGCAGTATTTT. It codes for CASSLVGASGINTQYF. Together with reference TRBV5-4 and TRBJ2-3, the CDR3 gives the full variable domain: ETGVTQSPTHLIKTRGQQVTLRCSSQSGHNTVSWYQQALGQGPQFIFQYYREEENGRGNFPPRFSGLQFPNYSSELNVNALELDDSALYLCASSLVGASGINTQYFGPGTRLTVL.

The rearrangement links TRBV2 to TRBJ2-1, with a weak D call TRBD2 (6 bases). This CDR3 is 12 amino acids long. V shed 10 bases and J shed 8 bases, with 15 bases lying between them. Germline assignment: CDR1 SNHLY and CDR2 FYNNEI. The CDR3 DNA reads TGTGCCACTGGGACTCACGAGGATGAGCAGTTCTTC. Its translation is CATGTHEDEQFF.

The chain's CDR3 is CASSEAERQGSKNIQYF. The CDR3, as DNA: TGTGCCAGCAGTGAAGCAGAGAGGCAGGGGTCCAAAAACATTCAGTACTTC. J is TRBJ2-4 and V is TRBV6-1; D is perhaps TRBD1 (6 bases). The CDR3 is made up of 17 amino acids. Trimming stripped 0 bases from V and 2 bases from J, with 14 bases between. CDR1 MNHNS and CDR2 SASEGT come from the germline V gene.

The CDR3 reads CASSLSRGRNNSPLHF. For the CDR3, the DNA is TGTGCCAGCAGTTTATCAAGGGGGCGAAATAATTCACCCCTCCACTTT. The rearrangement uses TRBV27 and TRBJ1-6; 7 nucleotides match TRBD1. CDR1 is MNHEY and CDR2 is SMNVEV in the germline V gene (reference sequence). Losses at the gene ends were 0 bases for V and 5 bases for J; bases not matched to a gene: 4. The length of the CDR3 is 16 residues.

V gene TRBV7-2 combines with J gene TRBJ1-2; a weak D match, TRBD1 (5 bases). The V end lost 5 bases, the J end lost 5 bases, and 21 bases lay between the germline ends. The CDR3 extends over 16 amino acids. Per the germline V gene, CDR1 is SGHTA and CDR2 is FQGNSA. The CDR3 loop is CASSPQPEGRPYGYTF. The CDR3 coding sequence is TGTGCCAGCAGCCCTCAACCGGAGGGACGTCCATATGGCTACACCTTC. Looking up the rest from reference TRBV7-2 and TRBJ1-2 gives the full variable domain: GAGVSQSPSNKVTEKGKDVELRCDPISGHTALYWYRQSLGQGLEFLIYFQGNSAPDKSGLPSDRFSAERTGGSVSTLTIQRTQQEDSAVYLCASSPQPEGRPYGYTFGSGTRLTVV.